Sequencing of this T cell receptor beta chain was carried out in a study of beta chain features in type 1 diabetes (dated by TCRdb to 2017 to 2018). As for the study more broadly: No differences in mean age, gender distribution, total cell number or subset yield were found between patients and healthy donors. A total of 85 million to 140 million sorted cells were examined across all samples, and a strong correlation was observed between cell number per subset and RNA yield. Regulatory and stem cell-like memory subsets were obtained from only 8 patients and roughly eight healthy donors, while naive and central memory subsets were obtained from all 30 or so donors. In the study, recently diagnosed type 1 diabetes patients and matched healthy donors were compared on the TCRB repertoires of their sorted circulating CD4+ T cell subsets. What the work shows at the level of the full study, not this receptor alone: At VDJ recombination sites, patients with type 1 diabetes made fewer insertions and deleted more nucleotides, a pattern implying thymic rearrangement abnormalities. A moderate but significant shortening of TCRB CDR3 length was observed in type 1 diabetes patients in all four CD4+ subsets. The naive, central memory and regulatory TCRB repertoires appeared to resemble one another more closely among patients than among healthy donors. Shorter templates might have been favored by PCR, but patient and control samples were amplified and corrected together, so both groups would have been affected equally by any skew. Because cDNA rather than genomic DNA was sequenced, highly expressing activated cells could have been over-represented, although no difference in activation and CD3 levels was found between groups. Only small numbers of individuals were included in the HLA sub-analyses, which left unresolved whether HLA type had any influence on TCRB rearrangement.

This clone appeared a few times. It lacks a known antigen. No per-base quality is available; no much larger clone lies one base away. V ends up 3 bases short and J 1 base short, with an unmatched junction base count of 4. The CDR3 starts with the cysteine, ends with the phenylalanine, and has 15 residues. The entry retains the CDR3 DNA only, 45 bases that are in frame from base 1. CDR1 LNHDA and CDR2 SQIVND were looked up in the germline V gene (reference sequence). A single peripheral blood draw of 90 to 150 mL on average was collected from each donor into heparinised tubes. Naive, central memory, regulatory and stem cell-like memory CD4+ T cells were sorted on a BD FACSAria II using a panel including CD45RO, CCR7, CD25, CD127, CD95 and CD27. Every sorted population had a purity above 95%. PBMCs were separated immediately by Lymphoprep density gradient centrifugation and were stained directly, without being cultured. To minimize batch effects, samples were stained and sorted in pairs, one healthy donor with one patient per experiment.

All of the isolated RNA was reverse transcribed with the High Capacity cDNA Reverse Transcription Kit, so expressed TCRB transcripts were sequenced. Deep immunoSEQ sequencing was applied to naive, central memory and regulatory T cell samples, giving an average of about 3.8 million total reads per sample. After sorted cells were lysed in RLT buffer, RNA was extracted with DNase-treated RNeasy Micro or Mini kits, with the choice depending on cell number. Each cell subset was processed separately to prevent cross-contamination, with patient and healthy donor samples processed together. Using the immunoSEQ multiplex PCR, TCRB sequences were amplified from cDNA into 87-bp fragments spanning the CDR3 region. The amplicons were sequenced using the Illumina HiSeq platform. The authors' analysis ran thus. PCR bias was corrected computationally using synthetic template baselines, and reads within Hamming distance 2 were collapsed, with unmergeable singletons discarded. Reads were aligned against IMGT to assign V, D and J genes, CDR3 length and insertions or deletions at six rearrangement sites. Within each subset, clonotype counts were normalized to sorted cell number, after which true diversity and Gini coefficients were computed with the tcR R package. Repertoire sharing was quantified using the overlap coefficient calculated on TCRB nucleotide sequences. TCRdb took over this immuneACCESS table, retaining in-frame rearrangements with V and J assigned. Such tables are incomplete; in checked studies, under half of the missing clones stem from an unresolved V gene, and the remainder is unexplained. The V and J calls and clone size come from that table; D and trimming were worked out from the DNA. Counted in this sample were 310,000 or so clones; around 8% of them appeared once. The ten largest clonotypes hold more than 0.4% of the sample.

The receptor was isolated from a woman aged 18-35 years in good health. The sample consisted of central memory CD4+ T cells from blood. Here the chain combines TRBV19 and TRBJ2-7, with 9 middle bases fitting TRBD2. The sequence in DNA is TGTGCCAGTAGTATCCTAGCGGGATATTCCTACGAGCAGTACTTC. Translation gives CASSILAGYSYEQYF.